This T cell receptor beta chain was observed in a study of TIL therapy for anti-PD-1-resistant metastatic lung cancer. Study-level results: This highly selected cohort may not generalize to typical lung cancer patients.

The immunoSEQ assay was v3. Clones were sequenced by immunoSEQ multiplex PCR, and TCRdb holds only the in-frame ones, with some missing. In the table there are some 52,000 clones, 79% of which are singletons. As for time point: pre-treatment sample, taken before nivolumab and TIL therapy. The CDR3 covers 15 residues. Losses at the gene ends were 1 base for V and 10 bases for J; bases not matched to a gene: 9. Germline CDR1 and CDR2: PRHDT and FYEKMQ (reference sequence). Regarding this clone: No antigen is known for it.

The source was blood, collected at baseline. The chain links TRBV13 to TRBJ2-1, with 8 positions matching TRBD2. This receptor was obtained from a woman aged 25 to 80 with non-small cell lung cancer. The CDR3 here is CASSLEGSGTREQFF. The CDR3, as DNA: TGTGCCAGCAGCTTAGAGGGTAGCGGGACAAGAGAGCAGTTCTTC.